The clone carrying this T cell receptor (beta chain) was seen a handful of times. Original methodology: Reference gene primer amplification gave estimated nucleated cell counts. The table came from immunoSEQ multiplex PCR; TCRdb's copy has only in-frame clones and leaves some out. For V, J and clone size, that table is used; D and trimming come from the DNA. The sample lists about 89,000 clones; around three quarters were seen once. The sample originates from a study of blood T cell repertoires in COVID-19. Study information: Sources were T cells, B-cell-depleted T cells, or PBMCs; the material itself was cDNA or gDNA.

This CDR3 comprises 16 residues. Per the germline V gene, CDR1 is SGHNT and CDR2 is YYREEE (reference sequence). J gave up 1 base and V 2 bases, and 8 bases lay outside the gene matches. What was sequenced was peripheral blood. The chain couples TRBV5-4 to TRBJ1-1, with 7 bases lining up with TRBD1. The sequence was obtained from a woman older than 75 with acute or convalescent COVID-19. CDR3 in DNA: TGTGCCAGCAGCTTCCCCCGGGGGACAGAGAACACTGAAGCTTTCTTT. It codes for CASSFPRGTENTEAFF. The variable domain in full, completed from reference TRBV5-4 and TRBJ1-1, reads ETGVTQSPTHLIKTRGQQVTLRCSSQSGHNTVSWYQQALGQGPQFIFQYYREEENGRGNFPPRFSGLQFPNYSSELNVNALELDDSALYLCASSFPRGTENTEAFFGQGTRLTVV.